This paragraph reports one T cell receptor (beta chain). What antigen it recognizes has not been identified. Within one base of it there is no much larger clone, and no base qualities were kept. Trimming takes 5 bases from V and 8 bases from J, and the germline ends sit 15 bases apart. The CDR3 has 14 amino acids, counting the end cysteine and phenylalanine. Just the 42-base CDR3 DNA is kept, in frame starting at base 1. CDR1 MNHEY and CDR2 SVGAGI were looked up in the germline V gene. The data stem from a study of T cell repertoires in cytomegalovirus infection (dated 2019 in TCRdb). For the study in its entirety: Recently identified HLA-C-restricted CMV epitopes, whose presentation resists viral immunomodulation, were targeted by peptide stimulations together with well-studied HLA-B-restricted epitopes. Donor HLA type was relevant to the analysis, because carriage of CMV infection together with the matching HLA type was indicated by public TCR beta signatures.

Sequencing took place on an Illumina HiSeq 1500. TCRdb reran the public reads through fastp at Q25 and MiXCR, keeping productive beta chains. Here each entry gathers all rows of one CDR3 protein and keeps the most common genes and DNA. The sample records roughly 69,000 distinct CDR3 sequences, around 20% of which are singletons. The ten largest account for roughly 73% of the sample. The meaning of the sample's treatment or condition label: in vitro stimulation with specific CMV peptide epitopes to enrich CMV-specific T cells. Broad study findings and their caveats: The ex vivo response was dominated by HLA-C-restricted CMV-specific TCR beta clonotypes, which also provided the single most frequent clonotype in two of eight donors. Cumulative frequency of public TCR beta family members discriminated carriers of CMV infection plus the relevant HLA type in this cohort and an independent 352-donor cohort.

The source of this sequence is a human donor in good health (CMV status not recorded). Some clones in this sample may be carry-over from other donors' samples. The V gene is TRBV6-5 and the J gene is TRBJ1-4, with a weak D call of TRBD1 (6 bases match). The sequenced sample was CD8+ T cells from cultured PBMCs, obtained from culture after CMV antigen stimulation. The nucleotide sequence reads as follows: TGTGCCAGCAGTCTGACAGGTCCCGACGAAAAACTGTTTTTT. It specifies CASSLTGPDEKLFF.